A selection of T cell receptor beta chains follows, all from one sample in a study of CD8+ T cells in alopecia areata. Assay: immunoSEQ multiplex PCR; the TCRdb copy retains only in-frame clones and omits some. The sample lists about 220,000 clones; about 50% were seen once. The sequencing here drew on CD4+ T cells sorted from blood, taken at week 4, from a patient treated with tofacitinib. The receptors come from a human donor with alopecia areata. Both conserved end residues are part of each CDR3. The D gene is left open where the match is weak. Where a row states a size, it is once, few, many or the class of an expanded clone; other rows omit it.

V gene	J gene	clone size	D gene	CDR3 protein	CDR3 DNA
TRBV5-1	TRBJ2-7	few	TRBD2	CASSLKGLAHTYEQYF	TGCGCCAGCAGCTTGAAGGGACTAGCGCATACCTACGAGCAGTACTTC
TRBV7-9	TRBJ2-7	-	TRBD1	CASSLAWTGRYEQYF	TGTGCCAGCAGCTTAGCTTGGACAGGGCGCTACGAGCAGTACTTC
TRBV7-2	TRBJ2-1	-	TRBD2	CASSFERGLSYEQFF	TGTGCCAGCAGCTTTGAGCGGGGGCTGTCCTATGAGCAGTTCTTC
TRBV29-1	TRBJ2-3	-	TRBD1	CSVGRRDRDADTQYF	TGCAGCGTTGGTCGTCGGGACAGGGACGCAGATACGCAGTATTTT
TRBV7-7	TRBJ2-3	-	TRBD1	CASSFSDRFTDTQYF	TGTGCCAGCAGCTTTTCGGACAGGTTCACAGATACGCAGTATTTT
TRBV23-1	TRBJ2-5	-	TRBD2	CASSQSAGVEETQYF	TGCGCCAGCAGTCAATCAGCGGGGGTGGAAGAGACCCAGTACTTC
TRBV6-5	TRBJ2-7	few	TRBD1	CASSRQGTGEQYF	TGTGCCAGCAGTCGACAGGGAACGGGCGAGCAGTACTTC
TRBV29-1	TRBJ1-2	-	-	CSVESERGYTF	TGCAGCGTTGAATCCGAGCGTGGCTACACCTTC
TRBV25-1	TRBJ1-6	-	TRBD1	CASSYHGQGNSPLHF	TGTGCCAGCAGTTACCACGGACAGGGAAATTCACCCCTCCACTTT
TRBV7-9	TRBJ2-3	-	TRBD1	CASSLGDRDRTDTQYF	TGTGCCAGCAGCTTAGGGGACCGGGACAGGACAGATACGCAGTATTTT
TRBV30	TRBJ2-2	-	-	CAWSGAANTGELFF	TGTGCCTGGAGTGGGGCAGCGAACACCGGGGAGCTGTTTTTT
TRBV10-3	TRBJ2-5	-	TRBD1	CAISESATGRETQYF	TGTGCCATCAGTGAGTCGGCGACAGGGAGAGAGACCCAGTACTTC
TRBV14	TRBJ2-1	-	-	CASSQEYRYNEQFF	TGTGCCAGCAGCCAAGAGTACAGGTACAATGAGCAGTTCTTC
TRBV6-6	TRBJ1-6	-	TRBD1	CASSPVTGNSPLHF	TGTGCCAGCAGTCCCGTGACAGGGAATTCACCCCTCCACTTT
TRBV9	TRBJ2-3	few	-	CASSVGGTRTDTQYF	TGTGCCAGCAGCGTAGGGGGGACCCGCACAGATACGCAGTATTTT
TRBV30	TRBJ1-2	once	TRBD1	CAWSYRGQVDGYTF	TGTGCCTGGAGTTACAGGGGGCAGGTGGATGGCTACACCTTC
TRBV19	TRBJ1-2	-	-	CASRLTGNHYYGYTF	TGTGCCAGTAGATTGACAGGCAATCATTACTATGGCTACACCTTC
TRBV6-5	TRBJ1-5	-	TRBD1	CASSYDRGRQPQHF	TGTGCCAGCAGTTATGACAGGGGTCGTCAGCCCCAGCATTTT
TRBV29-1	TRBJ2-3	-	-	CSVEDFERTTDTQYF	TGCAGCGTTGAAGACTTCGAGCGGACCACAGATACGCAGTATTTT
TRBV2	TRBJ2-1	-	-	CASERDEQFF	TGTGCCAGCGAGCGGGATGAGCAGTTCTTC
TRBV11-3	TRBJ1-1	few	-	CASSLGGQTPEAFF	TGTGCCAGCAGCTTAGGGGGCCAAACTCCTGAAGCTTTCTTT
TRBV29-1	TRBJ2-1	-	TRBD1	CSAKDRVGEQFF	TGCAGCGCTAAGGACAGGGTCGGTGAGCAGTTCTTC
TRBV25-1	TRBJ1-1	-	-	CASSGTGRETEAFF	TGTGCCAGCAGTGGAACAGGGAGGGAAACTGAAGCTTTCTTT
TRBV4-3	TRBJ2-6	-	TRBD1	CASSQGGQPSGANVLTF	TGCGCCAGCAGCCAAGGGGGACAGCCGTCTGGGGCCAACGTCCTGACTTTC
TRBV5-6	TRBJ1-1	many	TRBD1	CASSFRTGRRTEAFF	TGTGCCAGCAGCTTTAGGACAGGGAGAAGAACTGAAGCTTTCTTT
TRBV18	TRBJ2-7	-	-	CASSPGAVSHEQYF	TGTGCCAGCTCACCGGGGGCCGTCAGCCACGAGCAGTACTTC
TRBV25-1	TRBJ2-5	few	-	CASSESQETQYF	TGTGCCAGCAGTGAATCTCAAGAGACCCAGTACTTC
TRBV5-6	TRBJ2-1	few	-	CASSRPGGGAHNEQFF	TGTGCCAGCAGCCGACCGGGTGGTGGGGCCCACAATGAGCAGTTCTTC
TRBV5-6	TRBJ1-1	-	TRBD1	CASSRDRGNTEAFF	TGTGCCAGCAGCCGCGACAGGGGGAACACTGAAGCTTTCTTT
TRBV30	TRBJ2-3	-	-	CAWSPDSNPGYF	TGTGCCTGGAGTCCAGACTCAAATCCCGGGTATTTT
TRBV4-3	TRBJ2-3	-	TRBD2	CASSHRLAGGTNTQYF	TGCGCCAGCAGCCATAGGCTAGCGGGGGGAACCAATACGCAGTATTTT
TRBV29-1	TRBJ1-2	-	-	CSVTSRGGYTF	TGCAGCGTTACCTCCAGGGGTGGCTACACCTTC
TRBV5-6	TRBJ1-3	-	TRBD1	CASSANYRGQGLRNTIYF	TGTGCCAGCAGCGCTAACTACAGGGGGCAAGGATTACGAAACACCATATATTTT